This entry concerns a single T cell receptor beta chain. TCRdb independently ran MiXCR on the 5' RACE reads; one entry per CDR3 protein. This sample yields 200,000 to 300,000 distinct CDR3 sequences, of which 16% are seen a single time; around 21% belongs to the top ten. The germline V and J ends were trimmed by 8 bases and 5 bases, with 19 bases remaining between them. This CDR3 contains 14 residues. CDR1 and CDR2 (germline): MNHEY, SMNVEV (reference sequence). The data were taken from a study of T-cell memory formation after mild COVID-19. The sequenced sample consisted of PBMCs or a T cell subset sorted from them (not recorded which). This clonotype was obtained from a man aged 18-30 years who had mild COVID-19 (a few samples of this study predate the infection). Cell type and time point are not known. The rearrangement joins TRBV27 to TRBJ2-7, with D possibly called TRBD1 or TRBD2 (5 bases each). The CDR3 DNA reads TGTGCCAGCTCCGGGACCCCTCACATCCACGAGCAGTACTTC. Amino acids: CASSGTPHIHEQYF.